The rows below give T cell receptor beta chains drawn from one sample of a study of blood T cell repertoires in COVID-19. Method: immunoSEQ multiplex PCR; TCRdb's copy keeps in-frame clones and lacks some. This table has approximately 430,000 clones, 80% to 90% appearing once. Input material: peripheral blood. These receptors originate from a woman aged 25-40 years with active or convalescent COVID-19. CDR3s include the opening cysteine and the closing phenylalanine or tryptophan. D genes are given only for firm matches. The size of a clone is reported for some rows only, either as once, few or many, or as a class for expanded clones.

>TRBJ2-2|.|15|TRBV7-9|.
TGTGCCAGCAGCTTCGAGGGTCCCTACACCGGGGAGCTGTTTTTT
CASSFEGPYTGELFF
>TRBJ1-5|.|15|TRBV6-1|.
TGTGCCAGCAGTGACGGGGGGCTATACAATCAGCCCCAGCATTTT
CASSDGGLYNQPQHF
>TRBJ1-1|.|15|TRBV3-1/TRBV3-2|.
TGTGCCAGCAGCCAATCAGCGGCTCTGAACACTGAAGCTTTCTTT
CASSQSAALNTEAFF
>TRBJ1-1|.|14|TRBV6-2/TRBV6-3|.
TGTGCCAGCAGTTTCCGGGACTGGTGGGCTGAAGCTTTCTTT
CASSFRDWWAEAFF
>TRBJ1-1|.|17|TRBV11-2|.
TGTGCCAGCAGCCCCCAGATAGGTGGGGCAGCCAACACTGAAGCTTTCTTT
CASSPQIGGAANTEAFF
>TRBJ1-5|.|16|TRBV7-8|.
TGTGCCAGCAGCTTATCAGACAGTTATAGCAATCAGCCCCAGCATTTT
CASSLSDSYSNQPQHF
>TRBJ2-7|once|13|TRBV25-1|.
TGTGCCAGCGGGGAGGAACCTCCCGAAGAGCAGTACTTC
CASGEEPPEEQYF
>TRBJ1-6|.|14|TRBV10-3|TRBD1
TGTGCCATCAGTGCGGGGGACAGGGGATCACCCCTCCACTTT
CAISAGDRGSPLHF
>TRBJ2-7|.|14|TRBV11-2|.
TGTGCCAGCAGCTTCGCCAGGGGATCGTACGAGCAGTACTTC
CASSFARGSYEQYF
>TRBJ2-7|.|16|TRBV4-1|.
TGCGCCAGCAGCCAAGCGGAGGGGGCCTTCTCCTACGAGCAGTACTTC
CASSQAEGAFSYEQYF
>TRBJ1-1|.|14|TRBV27|.
TGTGCCAGCAGTTTGGACAAGTTGAACACTGAAGCTTTCTTT
CASSLDKLNTEAFF
>TRBJ1-1|.|13|TRBV29-1|.
TGCAGCGCTGAGAGGGGGATTTTGACTGAAGCTTTCTTT
CSAERGILTEAFF
>TRBJ1-1|few|16|TRBV30|.
TGTGCCTGGAGTGTTCAGGGCAGTCAGATGAACACTGAAGCTTTCTTT
CAWSVQGSQMNTEAFF
>TRBJ2-5|.|15|TRBV7-2|TRBD2
TGTGCCAGCAGCTTACAGAGTAGCGGGGGGTCCCATCAGTACTTC
CASSLQSSGGSHQYF
>TRBJ1-2|.|14|TRBV27|.
TGTGCCAGCAGTTTAAACAGGGATTATTATGGCTACACCTTC
CASSLNRDYYGYTF
>TRBJ2-3|.|15|TRBV6-2/TRBV6-3|TRBD2
TGTGCCAGCAGTGGGGACGGGAGGGCCGTAGATACGCAGTATTTT
CASSGDGRAVDTQYF
>TRBJ2-3|few|14|TRBV5-1|.
TGCGCCAGCAGCTTGACCCAGATCACAGATACGCAGTATTTT
CASSLTQITDTQYF
>TRBJ2-7|.|17|TRBV19|.
TGTGCCAGTAGTATCTCTTTTGGGGAAAGGGGCTCCTACGAGCAGTACTTC
CASSISFGERGSYEQYF
>TRBJ1-4|.|17|TRBV28|.
TGTGCCAGCAGTTTGTTCAGGGGCCCCGGGCCGGATGAAAAACTGTTTTTT
CASSLFRGPGPDEKLFF
>TRBJ1-2|.|16|TRBV11-2|.
TGTGCCAGCAGCGGACTCGGGGGGCGCTGGGACTATGGCTACACCTTC
CASSGLGGRWDYGYTF
>TRBJ1-1|once|15|TRBV19|TRBD1
TGTGCCAGTAGTTCAGAGGGACAGGGCAGGACTGAAGCTTTCTTT
CASSSEGQGRTEAFF
>TRBJ2-3|.|16|TRBV2|TRBD2
TGTGCCAGCAGACCCAGTAGCGGGGCCCCGACAGATACGCAGTATTTT
CASRPSSGAPTDTQYF
>TRBJ1-1|.|16|TRBV24-1|TRBD1
TGTGCCACCAGTGAAGGAGGGACAGGTTTGCACACTGAAGCTTTCTTT
CATSEGGTGLHTEAFF
>TRBJ2-1|few|16|TRBV11-2|TRBD2
TGTGCCAGCAGCTTAGGGGCGCGGGGGGTAGACAATGAGCAGTTCTTC
CASSLGARGVDNEQFF
>TRBJ1-6|.|15|TRBV5-1|.
TGCGCCAGCAGCTTTGGGAGGGGGAAGCGGACACCCCTCCACTTT
CASSFGRGKRTPLHF
>TRBJ1-1|few|13|TRBV12-3/TRBV12-4|.
TGTGCCAGCAGTCTTAAAGGGGGCACTGAAGCTTTCTTT
CASSLKGGTEAFF
>TRBJ2-1|.|13|TRBV18|.
TGTGCCAGCTCACATGCGGAGCCCAATGAGCAGTTCTTC
CASSHAEPNEQFF
>TRBJ1-5|.|13|TRBV7-2|.
TGTGCCAGCAGCCGGGGTAACAATCAGCCCCAGCATTTT
CASSRGNNQPQHF
>TRBJ2-7|.|15|TRBV7-2|.
TGTGCCAGCAGCTTGCTCGCGGGAAGCTCCCACGAGCAGTACTTC
CASSLLAGSSHEQYF
>TRBJ1-5|.|13|TRBV19|.
TGTGCCAGTAGTATAGGGCCGTGGCAGCCCCAGCATTTT
CASSIGPWQPQHF
>TRBJ1-1|few|16|TRBV6-2/TRBV6-3|.
TGTGCCAGCAGTTACCCTCCGGGTGGATTGAACACTGAAGCTTTCTTT
CASSYPPGGLNTEAFF
>TRBJ1-1|.|12|TRBV28|.
TGTGCCAGCAGTGAGTTTACCCAAGAAGCTTTCTTT
CASSEFTQEAFF
>TRBJ1-1|.|14|TRBV5-8|.
TGTGCCAGCAGCTTGGTTGACAGAAACACTGAAGCTTTCTTT
CASSLVDRNTEAFF
>TRBJ1-6|.|16|TRBV7-2|.
TGTGCCAGCAGCTTCGGCTTCAGGGCTACCAATTCACCCCTCCACTTT
CASSFGFRATNSPLHF
>TRBJ2-5|.|14|TRBV15|TRBD1
TGTGCCACCAGCAGGACAGGGACACAAGAGACCCAGTACTTC
CATSRTGTQETQYF
>TRBJ2-3|.|14|TRBV7-8|TRBD2
TGTGCCAGCAGCTTGGGGACTACCACAGATACGCAGTATTTT
CASSLGTTTDTQYF
>TRBJ1-3|.|18|TRBV2|.
TGTGCCAGCAGTGAAGCGGTAGGACAGCTTATCTCTGGAAACACCATATATTTT
CASSEAVGQLISGNTIYF
>TRBJ1-1|.|14|TRBV5-1|.
TGCGCCAGCAGCCCCGACAACGATCCCACTGAAGCTTTCTTT
CASSPDNDPTEAFF
>TRBJ2-5|once|16|TRBV5-4|TRBD2
TGTGCCAGCAGCTTGGCCCCGGGGGGGGACGAAGAGACCCAGTACTTC
CASSLAPGGDEETQYF
>TRBJ1-1|few|17|TRBV7-9|.
TGTGCCAGCAGCATCGGGGGACTTAGTTCTCCGAACACTGAAGCTTTCTTT
CASSIGGLSSPNTEAFF
>TRBJ2-7|.|18|TRBV1|.
TGCACCAGCAGCCAAGGGGATGAGGGACAGGGGGTTGTCTACGAGCAGTACTTC
CTSSQGDEGQGVVYEQYF
>TRBJ2-7|.|16|TRBV4-2|TRBD2
TGTGCCAGCAGCCAAGATGGGGCGGGGGGGAGTTACGAGCAGTACTTC
CASSQDGAGGSYEQYF
>TRBJ2-1|.|15|TRBV5-1|.
TGCGCCAGCAGCCCCCTGGGGAGCTCCTACAATGAGCAGTTCTTC
CASSPLGSSYNEQFF
>TRBJ2-3|once|16|TRBV9|TRBD2
TGTGCCAGCAGCTTTCGGACTAGCGAAAGCACAGATACGCAGTATTTT
CASSFRTSESTDTQYF
>TRBJ2-7|.|14|TRBV29-1|TRBD2
TGCAGCGTTGAAGGGACTAGCGGTTACTACGAGCAGTACTTC
CSVEGTSGYYEQYF
>TRBJ2-1|.|15|TRBV7-8|TRBD2
TGTGCCAGCAGCCGACTAGCGGGGGGGAATAATGAGCAGTTCTTC
CASSRLAGGNNEQFF
>TRBJ2-1|.|16|TRBV10-3|TRBD2
TGTGCCATCAGTGAGTCGACTAGCGGGGGGCCTAATGAGCAGTTCTTC
CAISESTSGGPNEQFF
>TRBJ1-2|.|11|TRBV7-8|.
TGTGCCAGCAGAAAAGGGGAGGAATACACCTTC
CASRKGEEYTF
>TRBJ2-7|.|15|TRBV19|.
TGTGCCAGTAGTATAAATGGGCAGGTTGCCTACGAGCAGTACTTC
CASSINGQVAYEQYF
>TRBJ1-4|.|13|TRBV11-2|.
TGTGCCAGCTCCCGGGGGGGCGGTGAAAAACTGTTTTTT
CASSRGGGEKLFF
>TRBJ2-7|.|15|TRBV5-1|TRBD2
TGCGCCAGCAGCGAGGGCGGGGGTTCGTCGTACGAGCAGTACTTC
CASSEGGGSSYEQYF
>TRBJ2-5|.|15|TRBV30|TRBD2
TGTGCCTGGAGTGAGTTGGGAGGGGCCGCGGAGACCCAGTACTTC
CAWSELGGAAETQYF
>TRBJ1-1|.|11|TRBV20-1|.
TGCAGTGCTACGGGGAGTTATGAAGCTTTCTTT
CSATGSYEAFF
>TRBJ1-6|few|13|TRBV4-1|.
TGCGCCAGCAGCCAAACAACTAATTCACCCCTCCACTTT
CASSQTTNSPLHF
>TRBJ2-7|.|12|TRBV25-1|.
TGTGCCAGCAGTGAATACGTCTACGAGCAGTACTTC
CASSEYVYEQYF
>TRBJ1-2|.|13|TRBV7-2|TRBD1
TGTGCCAGCAGCTTGGACAGGGGGTACGGCTACACCTTC
CASSLDRGYGYTF
>TRBJ2-3|.|14|TRBV5-4|.
TGTGCCAGCACCCCGGGTTCTAGCACAGATACGCAGTATTTT
CASTPGSSTDTQYF
>TRBJ2-5|.|17|TRBV11-2|.
TGTGCCAGCAGCTTAGATAGGGAAGGGGGTCGACAAGAGACCCAGTACTTC
CASSLDREGGRQETQYF
>TRBJ1-2|.|15|TRBV6-5|.
TGTGCCAGCAGCCTTGACAGGTTTTCTAACTATGGCTACACCTTC
CASSLDRFSNYGYTF
>TRBJ1-2|.|13|TRBV12-3/TRBV12-4|.
TGTGCCAGCAGGTTGACAGGCCACTATGGCTACACCTTC
CASRLTGHYGYTF